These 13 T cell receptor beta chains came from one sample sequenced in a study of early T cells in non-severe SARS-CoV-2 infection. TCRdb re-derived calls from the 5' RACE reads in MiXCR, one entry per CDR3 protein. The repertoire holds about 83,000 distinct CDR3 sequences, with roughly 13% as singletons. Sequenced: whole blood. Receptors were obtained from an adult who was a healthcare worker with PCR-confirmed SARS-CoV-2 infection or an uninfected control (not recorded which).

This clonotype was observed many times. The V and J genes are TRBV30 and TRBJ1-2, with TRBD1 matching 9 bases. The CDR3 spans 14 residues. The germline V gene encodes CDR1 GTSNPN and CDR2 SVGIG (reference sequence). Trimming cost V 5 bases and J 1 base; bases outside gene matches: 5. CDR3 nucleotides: TGTGCCTGGTCGGGACAGGGAAATAACTATGGCTACACCTTC. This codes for CAWSGQGNNYGYTF.

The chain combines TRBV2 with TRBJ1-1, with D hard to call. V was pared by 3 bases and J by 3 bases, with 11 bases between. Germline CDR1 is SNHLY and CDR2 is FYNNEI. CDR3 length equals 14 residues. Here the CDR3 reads CASSDAIWDTEAFF. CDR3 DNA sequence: TGTGCCAGCAGTGATGCCATATGGGACACTGAAGCTTTCTTT.

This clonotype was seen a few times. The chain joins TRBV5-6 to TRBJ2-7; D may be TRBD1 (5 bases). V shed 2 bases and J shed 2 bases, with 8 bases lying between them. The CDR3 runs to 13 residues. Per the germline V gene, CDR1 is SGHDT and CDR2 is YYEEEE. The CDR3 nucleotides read TGTGCCAGCAGCTTAGACAGAACCTACGAGCAGTACTTC. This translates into CASSLDRTYEQYF.

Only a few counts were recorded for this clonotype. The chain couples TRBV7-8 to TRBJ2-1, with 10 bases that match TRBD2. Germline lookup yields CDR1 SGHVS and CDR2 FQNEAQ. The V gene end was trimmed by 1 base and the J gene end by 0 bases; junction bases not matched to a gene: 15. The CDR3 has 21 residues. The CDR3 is CASSLDRLLAGLESSYNEQFF. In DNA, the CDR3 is TGTGCCAGCAGCTTAGATCGTCTACTAGCGGGGTTAGAGAGCTCCTACAATGAGCAGTTCTTC. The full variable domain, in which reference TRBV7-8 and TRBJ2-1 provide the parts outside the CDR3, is GAGVSQSPRYKVAKRGQDVALRCDPISGHVSLFWYQQALGQGPEFLTYFQNEAQLDKSGLPSDRFFAERPEGSVSTLKIQRTQQEDSAVYLCASSLDRLLAGLESSYNEQFFGPGTRLTVL.

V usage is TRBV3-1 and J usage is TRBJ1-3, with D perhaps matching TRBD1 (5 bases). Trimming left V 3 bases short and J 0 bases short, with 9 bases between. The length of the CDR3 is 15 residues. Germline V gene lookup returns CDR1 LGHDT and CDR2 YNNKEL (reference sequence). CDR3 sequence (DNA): TGTGCCAGCAGCCAGGGGGGTTTCTCTGGAAACACCATATATTTT. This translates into CASSQGGFSGNTIYF.

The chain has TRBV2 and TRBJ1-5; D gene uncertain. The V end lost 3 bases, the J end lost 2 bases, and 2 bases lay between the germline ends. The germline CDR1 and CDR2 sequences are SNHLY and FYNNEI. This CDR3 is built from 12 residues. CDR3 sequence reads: CASSDGNQPQHF. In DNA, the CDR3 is TGTGCCAGCAGTGACGGCAATCAGCCCCAGCATTTT.

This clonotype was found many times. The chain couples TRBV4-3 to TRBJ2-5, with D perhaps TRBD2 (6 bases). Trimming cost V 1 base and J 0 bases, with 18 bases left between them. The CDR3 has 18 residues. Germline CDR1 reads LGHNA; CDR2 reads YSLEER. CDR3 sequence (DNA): TGCGCCAGCAGCCAAGGGAGTGGTGGGAGGCAGAACCAAGAGACCCAGTACTTC. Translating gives CASSQGSGGRQNQETQYF.

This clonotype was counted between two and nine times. DNA of the CDR3: TGTGCCAGCAGTTACTCGCAGGGATGGTCCTACGAGCAGTACTTC. This codes for CASSYSQGWSYEQYF. V gene TRBV6-6 combines with J gene TRBJ2-7; a weak D match, TRBD1 (5 bases). The CDR3 has 15 amino acids. V lost 0 bases and J lost 1, with 10 bases in between. Looked up from germline, CDR1 is MNHNY and CDR2 is SVGAGI (reference sequence).

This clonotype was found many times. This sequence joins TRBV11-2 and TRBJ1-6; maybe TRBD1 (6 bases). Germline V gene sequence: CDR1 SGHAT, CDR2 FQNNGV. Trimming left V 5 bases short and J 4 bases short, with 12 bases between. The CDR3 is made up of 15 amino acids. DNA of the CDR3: TGTGCCAGCAGCCAAACTGGACAGTATAATTCACCCCTCCACTTT. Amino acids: CASSQTGQYNSPLHF. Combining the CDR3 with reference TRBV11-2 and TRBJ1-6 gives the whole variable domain EAGVAQSPRYKIIEKRQSVAFWCNPISGHATLYWYQQILGQGPKLLIQFQNNGVVDDSQLPKDRFSAERLKGVDSTLKIQPAKLEDSAVYLCASSQTGQYNSPLHFGNGTRLTVT.

CDR3 sequence: CASSARDGPYGYTF. CDR3 nucleotide sequence: TGTGCCAGCAGCGCTCGGGACGGACCCTATGGCTACACCTTC. This rearrangement joins TRBV13 to TRBJ1-2, with D perhaps TRBD1 (5 bases). The CDR3 is 14 residues long. With 5 bases removed from V and 4 bases from J, the gap between germline ends came to 14 bases. CDR1 is PRHDT, CDR2 FYEKMQ, per germline (reference sequence). The whole variable domain, filled in from reference TRBV13 and TRBJ1-2, reads AAGVIQSPRHLIKEKRETATLKCYPIPRHDTVYWYQQGPGQDPQFLISFYEKMQSDKGSIPDRFSAQQFSDYHSELNMSSLELGDSALYFCASSARDGPYGYTFGSGTRLTVV.

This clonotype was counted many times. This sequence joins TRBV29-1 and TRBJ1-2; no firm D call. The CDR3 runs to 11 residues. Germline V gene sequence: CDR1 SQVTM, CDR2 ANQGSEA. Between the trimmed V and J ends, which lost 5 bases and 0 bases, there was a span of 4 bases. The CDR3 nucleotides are TGCAGCGTTCAAGCTAACTATGGCTACACCTTC. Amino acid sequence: CSVQANYGYTF.

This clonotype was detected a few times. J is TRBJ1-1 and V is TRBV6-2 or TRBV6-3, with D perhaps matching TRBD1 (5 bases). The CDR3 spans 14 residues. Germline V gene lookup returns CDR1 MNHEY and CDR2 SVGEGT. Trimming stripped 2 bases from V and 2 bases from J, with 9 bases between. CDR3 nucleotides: TGTGCCAGCAGTTACGGACAAACTAACACTGAAGCTTTCTTT. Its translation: CASSYGQTNTEAFF.

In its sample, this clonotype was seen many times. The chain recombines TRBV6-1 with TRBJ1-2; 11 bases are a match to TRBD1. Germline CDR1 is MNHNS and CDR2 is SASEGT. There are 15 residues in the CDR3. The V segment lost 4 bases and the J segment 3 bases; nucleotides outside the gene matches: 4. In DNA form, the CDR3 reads TGTGCCAGCAGTGTTGGGACAGGGGGGGACTATGGCTACACCTTC. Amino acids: CASSVGTGGDYGYTF.